The following is a TCR beta chain sequence with its context. The antigen remains unidentified. cDNA synthesis used the whole RNA isolate, giving expressed TCRB sequences. Only in-frame clones appear in the TCRdb table, and some are missing; sequencing was by immunoSEQ multiplex PCR. The sample includes a few hundred thousand clones, over 13% of them seen just once. This entry comes from a study of beta chain features in type 1 diabetes. Whole-study results and caveats: A greater similarity of naive, central memory and Treg TCRB repertoires was seen among patients than among healthy donors.

V lost 3 bases, J lost 3 bases, and 1 base stayed unmatched. Germline values: CDR1 LGHNA, CDR2 YSLEER. This CDR3 is built from 13 residues. Sequenced sample: naive CD4+ T cells from blood. The receptor's source is a woman aged 18-30 years in good health. V usage is TRBV4-3 and J usage is TRBJ2-7; TRBD1 matches 8 bases. CDR3 coding DNA: TGCGCCAGCAGCCACACAGGGGGCTACGAGCAGTACTTC. This sequence encodes CASSHTGGYEQYF.